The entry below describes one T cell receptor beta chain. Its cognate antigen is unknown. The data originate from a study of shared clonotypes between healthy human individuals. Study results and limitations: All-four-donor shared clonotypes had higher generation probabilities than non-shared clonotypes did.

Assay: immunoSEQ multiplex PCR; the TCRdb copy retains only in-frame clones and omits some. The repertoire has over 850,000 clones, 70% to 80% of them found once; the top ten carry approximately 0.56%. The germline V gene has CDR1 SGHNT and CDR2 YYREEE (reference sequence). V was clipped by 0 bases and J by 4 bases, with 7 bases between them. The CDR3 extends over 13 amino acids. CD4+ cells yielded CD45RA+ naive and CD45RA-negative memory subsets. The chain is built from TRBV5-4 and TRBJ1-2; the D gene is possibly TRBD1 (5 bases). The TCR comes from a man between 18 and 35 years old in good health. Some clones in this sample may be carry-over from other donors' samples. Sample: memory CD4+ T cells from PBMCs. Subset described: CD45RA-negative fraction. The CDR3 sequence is CASSLAGPYGYTF. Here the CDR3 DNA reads TGTGCCAGCAGCTTGGCGGGGCCCTATGGCTACACCTTC. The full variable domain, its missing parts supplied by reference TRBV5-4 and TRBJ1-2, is ETGVTQSPTHLIKTRGQQVTLRCSSQSGHNTVSWYQQALGQGPQFIFQYYREEENGRGNFPPRFSGLQFPNYSSELNVNALELDDSALYLCASSLAGPYGYTFGSGTRLTVV.